Detailed here is one TCR beta chain. The antigen remains unidentified. Germline V gives CDR1 DFQATT, CDR2 SNEGSKA (reference sequence). Trimming stripped 3 bases from V and 14 bases from J, with 16 bases between. There are 11 residues in the CDR3. These data come from a study of cytomegalovirus exposure and HLA in healthy donors. General study findings and limits: Presence/absence analyses treated sequencing depth as roughly uniform across donors.

PCR involved 60 Vbeta and 13 Jbeta primers. TCRdb's copy holds only in-frame clones and misses some; the assay was immunoSEQ multiplex PCR. The sample contains roughly 290,000 clones, about four fifths of which appear only once. Sequenced: PBMCs. V is TRBV20-1 and J is TRBJ1-2; D unresolved. This clonotype was obtained from a girl aged 2 to 10 in good health and CMV-seronegative. DNA for the CDR3: TGCAGTGCTAGTAGATTGCCGCCACTTACCTTC. Protein sequence: CSASRLPPLTF.